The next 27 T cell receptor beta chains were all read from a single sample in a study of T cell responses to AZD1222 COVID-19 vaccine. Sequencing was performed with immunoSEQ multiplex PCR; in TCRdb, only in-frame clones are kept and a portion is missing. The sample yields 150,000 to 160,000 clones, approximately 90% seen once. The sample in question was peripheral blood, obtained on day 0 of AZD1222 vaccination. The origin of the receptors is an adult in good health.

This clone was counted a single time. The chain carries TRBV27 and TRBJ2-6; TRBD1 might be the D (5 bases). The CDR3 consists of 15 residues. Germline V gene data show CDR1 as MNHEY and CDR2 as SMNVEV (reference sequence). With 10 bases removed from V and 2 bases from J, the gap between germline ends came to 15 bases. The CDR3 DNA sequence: TGTGCCACCACTCACCAGGGCGCTGGGGCCAACGTCCTGACTTTC. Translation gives CATTHQGAGANVLTF.

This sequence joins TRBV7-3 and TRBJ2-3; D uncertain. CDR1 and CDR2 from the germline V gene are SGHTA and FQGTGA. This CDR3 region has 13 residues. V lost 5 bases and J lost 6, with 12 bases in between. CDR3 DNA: TGTGCCAGCAGCCCCTCCATGGTCGATACGCAGTATTTT. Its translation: CASSPSMVDTQYF. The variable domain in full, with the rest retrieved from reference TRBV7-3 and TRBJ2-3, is GAGVSQTPSNKVTEKGKYVELRCDPISGHTALYWYRQSLGQGPEFLIYFQGTGAADDSGLPNDRFFAVRPEGSVSTLKIQRTERGDSAVYLCASSPSMVDTQYFGPGTRLTVL.

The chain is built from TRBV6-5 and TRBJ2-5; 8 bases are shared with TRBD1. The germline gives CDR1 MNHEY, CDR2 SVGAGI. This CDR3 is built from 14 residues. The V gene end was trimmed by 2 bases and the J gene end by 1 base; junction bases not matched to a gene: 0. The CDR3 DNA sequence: TGTGCCAGCAGTTACGACAGGGGCCAAGAGACCCAGTACTTC. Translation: CASSYDRGQETQYF.

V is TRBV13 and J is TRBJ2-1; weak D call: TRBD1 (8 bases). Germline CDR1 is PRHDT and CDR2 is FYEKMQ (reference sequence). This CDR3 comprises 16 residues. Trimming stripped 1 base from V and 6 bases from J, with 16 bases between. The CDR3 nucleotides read TGTGCCAGCAGCTTAGTAACAGGGGGGGGACGCAATGAGCAGTTCTTC. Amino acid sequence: CASSLVTGGGRNEQFF.

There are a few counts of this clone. The CDR3 nucleotides are TGTGCCAGCAGTTACGTCGGACAGGGGGCCTACAATGAGCAGTTCTTC. It specifies CASSYVGQGAYNEQFF. V is TRBV6-2 or TRBV6-3 and J is TRBJ2-1, with 10 positions matching TRBD1. The CDR3 runs 16 residues. The V segment lost 2 bases and the J segment 2 bases; nucleotides outside the gene matches: 3. Per germline, CDR1 MNHEY and CDR2 SVGEGT.

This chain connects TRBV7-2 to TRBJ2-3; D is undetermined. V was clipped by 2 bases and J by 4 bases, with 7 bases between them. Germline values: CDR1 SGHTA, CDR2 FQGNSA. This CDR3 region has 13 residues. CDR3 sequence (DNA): TGTGCCAGCAGCTTACCTGGGGCAGATACGCAGTATTTT. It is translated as CASSLPGADTQYF.

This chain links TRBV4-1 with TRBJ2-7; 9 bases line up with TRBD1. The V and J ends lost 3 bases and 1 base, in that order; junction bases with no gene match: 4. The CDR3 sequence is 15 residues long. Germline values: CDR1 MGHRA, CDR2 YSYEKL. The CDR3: CASSQRQGVSYEQYF. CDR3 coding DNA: TGCGCCAGCAGCCAGCGACAGGGGGTTTCCTACGAGCAGTACTTC.

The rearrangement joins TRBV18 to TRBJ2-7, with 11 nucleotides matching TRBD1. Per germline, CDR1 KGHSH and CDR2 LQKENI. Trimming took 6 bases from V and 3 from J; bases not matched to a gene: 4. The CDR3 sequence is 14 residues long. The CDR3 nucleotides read TGTGCCAGCTCCCGGGGGACAGGGGGCTACGAGCAGTACTTC. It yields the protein CASSRGTGGYEQYF.

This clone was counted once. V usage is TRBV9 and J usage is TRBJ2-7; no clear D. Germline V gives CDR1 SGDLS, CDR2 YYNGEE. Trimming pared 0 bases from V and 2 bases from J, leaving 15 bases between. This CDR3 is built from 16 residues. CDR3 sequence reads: CASSVGGSAIAYEQYF. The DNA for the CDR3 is TGTGCCAGCAGCGTAGGGGGTTCTGCAATCGCCTACGAGCAGTACTTC.

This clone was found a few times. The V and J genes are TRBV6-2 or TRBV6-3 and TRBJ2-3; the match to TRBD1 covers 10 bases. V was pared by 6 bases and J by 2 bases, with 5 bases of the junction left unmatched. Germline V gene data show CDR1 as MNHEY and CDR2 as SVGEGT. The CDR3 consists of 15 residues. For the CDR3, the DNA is TGTGCCAGCAGCACCGGGACAGGGGTCACAGATACGCAGTATTTT. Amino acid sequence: CASSTGTGVTDTQYF.

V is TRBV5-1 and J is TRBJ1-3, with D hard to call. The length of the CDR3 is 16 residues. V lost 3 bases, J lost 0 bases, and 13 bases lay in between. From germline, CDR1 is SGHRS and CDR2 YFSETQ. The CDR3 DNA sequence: TGCGCCAGCAGCTCTGACTTGCAGCGCTCTGGAAACACCATATATTTT. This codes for CASSSDLQRSGNTIYF.

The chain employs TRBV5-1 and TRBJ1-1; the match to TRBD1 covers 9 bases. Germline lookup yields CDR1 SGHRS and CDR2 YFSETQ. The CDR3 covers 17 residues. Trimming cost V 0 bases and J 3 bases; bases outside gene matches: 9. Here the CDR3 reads CASSLGTGEGLDTEAFF. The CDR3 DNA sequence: TGCGCCAGCAGCTTGGGGACAGGGGAAGGGTTAGACACTGAAGCTTTCTTT.

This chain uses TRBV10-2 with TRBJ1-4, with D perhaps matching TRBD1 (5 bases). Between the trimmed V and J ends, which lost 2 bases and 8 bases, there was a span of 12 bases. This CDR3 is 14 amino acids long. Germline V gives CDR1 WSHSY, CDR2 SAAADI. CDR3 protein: CASSEGQGREKLFF. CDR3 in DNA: TGCGCCAGCAGTGAGGGGCAGGGTAGAGAAAAACTGTTTTTT.

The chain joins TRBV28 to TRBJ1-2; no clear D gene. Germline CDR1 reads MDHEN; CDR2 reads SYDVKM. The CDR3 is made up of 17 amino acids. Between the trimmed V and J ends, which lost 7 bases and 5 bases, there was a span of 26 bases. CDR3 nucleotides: TGTGCCAGCACCCTGGACGGAAGGATTGGGTTTTCTTATGGCTACACCTTC. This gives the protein CASTLDGRIGFSYGYTF.

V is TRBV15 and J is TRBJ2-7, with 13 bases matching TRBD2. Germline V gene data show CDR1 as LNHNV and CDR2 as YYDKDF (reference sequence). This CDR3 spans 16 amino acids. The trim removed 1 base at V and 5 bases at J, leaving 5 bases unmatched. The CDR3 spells CATSRGGLAGVDEQYF. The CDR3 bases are TGTGCCACCAGCAGAGGCGGACTAGCGGGAGTAGACGAGCAGTACTTC.

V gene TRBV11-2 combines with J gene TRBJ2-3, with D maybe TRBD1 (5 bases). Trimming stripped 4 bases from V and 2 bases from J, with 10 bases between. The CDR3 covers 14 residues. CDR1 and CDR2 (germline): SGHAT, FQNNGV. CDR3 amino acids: CASSSFRDTDTQYF. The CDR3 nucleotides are TGTGCCAGCAGCTCCTTCAGGGACACAGATACGCAGTATTTT.

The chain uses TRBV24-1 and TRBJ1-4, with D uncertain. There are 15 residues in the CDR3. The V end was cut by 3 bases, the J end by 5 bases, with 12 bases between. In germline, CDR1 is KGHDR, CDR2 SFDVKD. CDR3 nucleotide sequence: TGTGCCACCAGTGATGGTGGCAGGAAAAATGAAAAACTGTTTTTT. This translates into CATSDGGRKNEKLFF.

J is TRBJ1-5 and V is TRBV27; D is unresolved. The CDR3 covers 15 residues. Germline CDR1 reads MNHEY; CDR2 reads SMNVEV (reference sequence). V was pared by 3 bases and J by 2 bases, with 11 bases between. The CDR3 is CASSFTPAGNQPQHF. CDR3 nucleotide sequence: TGTGCCAGCAGTTTCACGCCGGCAGGCAATCAGCCCCAGCATTTT.

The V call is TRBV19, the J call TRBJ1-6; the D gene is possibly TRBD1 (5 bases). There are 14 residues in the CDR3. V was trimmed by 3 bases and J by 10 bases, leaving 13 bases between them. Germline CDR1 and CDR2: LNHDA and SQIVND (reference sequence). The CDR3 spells CASSMQGVGSPLHF. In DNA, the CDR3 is TGTGCCAGTAGTATGCAGGGTGTCGGCTCACCCCTCCACTTT.

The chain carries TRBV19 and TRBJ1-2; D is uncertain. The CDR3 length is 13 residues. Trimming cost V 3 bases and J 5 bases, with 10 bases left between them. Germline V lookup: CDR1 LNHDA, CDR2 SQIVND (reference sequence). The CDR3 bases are TGTGCCAGTAGTATTGACGGACTGTATGGCTACACCTTC. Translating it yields CASSIDGLYGYTF.

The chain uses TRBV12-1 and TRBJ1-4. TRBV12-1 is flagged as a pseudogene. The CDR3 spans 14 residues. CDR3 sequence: CATKGTRYNEKLFF. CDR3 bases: TGTGCCACTAAGGGAACACGGTATAATGAAAAACTGTTTTTT.

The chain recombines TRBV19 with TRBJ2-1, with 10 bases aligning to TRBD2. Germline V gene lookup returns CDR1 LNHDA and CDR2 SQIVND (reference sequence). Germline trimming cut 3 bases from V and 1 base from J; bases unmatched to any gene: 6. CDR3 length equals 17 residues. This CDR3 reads CASSIPSGRQSYNEQFF. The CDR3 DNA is TGTGCCAGTAGTATCCCTAGCGGGAGACAATCCTACAATGAGCAGTTCTTC.

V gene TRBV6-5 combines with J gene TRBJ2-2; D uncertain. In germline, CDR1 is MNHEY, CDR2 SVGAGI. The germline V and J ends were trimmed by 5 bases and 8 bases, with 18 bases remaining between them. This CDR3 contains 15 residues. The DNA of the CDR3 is TGTGCCAGCAGTCGACGGGTTTCTGTAATTGGGGAGCTGTTTTTT. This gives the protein CASSRRVSVIGELFF.

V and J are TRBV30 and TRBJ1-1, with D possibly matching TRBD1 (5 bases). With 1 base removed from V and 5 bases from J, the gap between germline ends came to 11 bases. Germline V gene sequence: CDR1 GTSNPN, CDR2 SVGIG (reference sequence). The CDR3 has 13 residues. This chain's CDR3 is CAWSGQTGTEAFF. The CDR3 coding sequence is TGTGCCTGGAGTGGACAGACGGGGACTGAAGCTTTCTTT. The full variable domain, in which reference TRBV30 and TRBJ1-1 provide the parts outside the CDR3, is SQTIHQWPATLVQPVGSPLSLECTVEGTSNPNLYWYRQAAGRGLQLLFYSVGIGQISSEVPQNLSASRPQDRQFILSSKKLLLSDSGFYLCAWSGQTGTEAFFGQGTRLTVV.

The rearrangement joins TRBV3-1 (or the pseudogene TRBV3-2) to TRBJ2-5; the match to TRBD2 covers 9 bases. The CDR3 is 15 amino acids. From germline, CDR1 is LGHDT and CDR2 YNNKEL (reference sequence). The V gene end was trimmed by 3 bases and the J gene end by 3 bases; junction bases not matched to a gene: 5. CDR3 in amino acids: CASSHAGLAEETQYF. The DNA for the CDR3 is TGTGCCAGCAGCCACGCGGGACTAGCTGAAGAGACCCAGTACTTC.

The CDR3 loop is CASSQDGTPVNGYTF. Written as DNA, the CDR3 is TGCGCCAGCAGCCAAGATGGGACACCGGTCAATGGCTACACCTTC. The chain couples TRBV4-3 to TRBJ1-2, with D perhaps matching TRBD1 (6 bases). Germline CDR1 is LGHNA and CDR2 is YSLEER. V was trimmed by 0 bases and J by 6 bases, leaving 14 bases between them. This CDR3 comprises 15 residues.

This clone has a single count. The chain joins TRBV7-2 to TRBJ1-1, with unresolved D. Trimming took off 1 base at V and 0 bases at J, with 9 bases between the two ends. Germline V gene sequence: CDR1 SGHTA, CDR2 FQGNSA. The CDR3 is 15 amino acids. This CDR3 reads CASSLEWSMNTEAFF. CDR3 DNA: TGTGCCAGCAGCTTAGAGTGGAGCATGAACACTGAAGCTTTCTTT. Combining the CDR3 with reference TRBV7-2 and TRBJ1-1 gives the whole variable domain GAGVSQSPSNKVTEKGKDVELRCDPISGHTALYWYRQSLGQGLEFLIYFQGNSAPDKSGLPSDRFSAERTGGSVSTLTIQRTQQEDSAVYLCASSLEWSMNTEAFFGQGTRLTVV.